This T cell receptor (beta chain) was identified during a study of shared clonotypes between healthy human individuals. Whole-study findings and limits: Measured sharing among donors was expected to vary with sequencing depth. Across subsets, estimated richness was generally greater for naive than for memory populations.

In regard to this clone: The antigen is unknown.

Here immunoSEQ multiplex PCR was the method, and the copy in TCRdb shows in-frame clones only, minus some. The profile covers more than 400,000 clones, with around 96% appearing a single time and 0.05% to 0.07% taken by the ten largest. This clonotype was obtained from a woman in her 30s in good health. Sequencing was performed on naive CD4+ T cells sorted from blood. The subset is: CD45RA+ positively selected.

Here the CDR3 reads CASSLDLREGAEQFF. The DNA of the CDR3 is TGTGCCAGCAGCTTAGATCTTCGGGAGGGCGCTGAGCAGTTCTTC. The chain is built from TRBV7-2 and TRBJ2-1, with 8 bases aligning to TRBD2. The CDR3 is made up of 15 amino acids. CDR1 is SGHTA and CDR2 is FQGNSA in the germline V gene. Trimming at V came to 1 base and at J to 9 bases, leaving 8 bases not matched to a gene.